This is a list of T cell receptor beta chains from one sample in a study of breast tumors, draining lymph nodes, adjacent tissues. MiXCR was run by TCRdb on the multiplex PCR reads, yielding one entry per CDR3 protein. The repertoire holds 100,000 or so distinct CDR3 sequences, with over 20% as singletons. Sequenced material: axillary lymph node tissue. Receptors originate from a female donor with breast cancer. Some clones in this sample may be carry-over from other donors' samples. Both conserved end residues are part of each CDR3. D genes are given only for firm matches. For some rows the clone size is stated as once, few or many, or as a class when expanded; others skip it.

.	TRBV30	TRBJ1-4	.	CAWSPGPGDEKLFF	TGTGCCTGGAGCCCGGGCCCAGGAGACGAAAAACTGTTTTTT
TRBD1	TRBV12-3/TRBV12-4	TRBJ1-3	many	CASSLGTGISGNTIYF	TGTGCCAGCAGTCTAGGGACAGGGATCTCTGGAAACACCATATATTTT
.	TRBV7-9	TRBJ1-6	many	CASSFQDLLGARSPLHF	TGTGCCAGCAGCTTTCAAGACTTGTTGGGGGCGAGGTCACCCCTCCACTTT
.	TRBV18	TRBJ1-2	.	CASSPIVDTNYGYTF	TGTGCCAGCTCACCAATCGTGGACACTAACTATGGCTACACCTTC
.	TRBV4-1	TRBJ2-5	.	CASSQWQQETQYF	TGCGCCAGCAGCCAGTGGCAGCAAGAGACCCAGTACTTC
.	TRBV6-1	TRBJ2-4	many	CASSEGPTPNIQYF	TGTGCCAGCAGTGAAGGGCCGACACCAAACATTCAGTACTTC
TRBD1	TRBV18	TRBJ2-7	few	CASSPPDRGTYEQYF	TGTGCCAGCTCACCACCGGACAGGGGAACCTACGAGCAGTACTTC
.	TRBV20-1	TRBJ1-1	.	CSARYQDMGSTEAFF	TGCAGTGCTAGATACCAAGACATGGGGTCCACTGAAGCTTTCTTT
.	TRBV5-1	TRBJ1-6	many	CASSLDGSPLHF	TGCGCCAGCAGCTTGGACGGTTCACCCCTCCACTTT
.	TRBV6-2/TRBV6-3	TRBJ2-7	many	CASSYQGYEQYF	TGTGCCAGCAGTTATCAGGGCTACGAGCAGTACTTC
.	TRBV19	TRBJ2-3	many	CASSVRSDTQYF	TGTGCCAGTAGTGTTCGTTCAGATACGCAGTATTTT
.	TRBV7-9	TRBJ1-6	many	CASSPEGRSPLHF	TGTGCCAGCAGCCCCGAGGGCCGTTCGCCCCTCCACTTT
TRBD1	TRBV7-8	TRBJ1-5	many	CASSRTRTGTQPQHF	TGTGCCAGCAGCCGAACCCGGACAGGAACCCAGCCCCAGCATTTT
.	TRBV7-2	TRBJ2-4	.	CVSSLKGGAKNIQYF	TGTGTCAGCAGCTTAAAAGGAGGAGCCAAAAACATTCAGTACTTC
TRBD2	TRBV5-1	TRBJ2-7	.	CASSLAGGGGNEQYF	TGCGCCAGCAGCTTGGCGGGGGGGGGCGGCAACGAGCAGTACTTC
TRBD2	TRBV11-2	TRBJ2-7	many	CASSFGTSGYYSYEQYF	TGTGCCAGCAGCTTCGGGACTAGCGGTTATTACTCCTACGAGCAGTACTTC
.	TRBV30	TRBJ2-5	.	CAWSVAGGGSETQYF	TGTGCCTGGAGTGTAGCAGGGGGGGGGTCGGAGACCCAGTACTTC
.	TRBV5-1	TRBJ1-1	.	CASSLGGKVGGTGLVPEAFF	TGCGCCAGCAGCTTGGGGGGTAAAGTGGGGGGAACCGGACTGGTCCCTGAAGCTTTCTTT
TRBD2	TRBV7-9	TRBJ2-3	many	CASRPLAGEPDTQYF	TGTGCCAGCAGGCCCCTAGCGGGAGAGCCAGATACGCAGTATTTT
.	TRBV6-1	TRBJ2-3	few	CASKSGTLVPYTQYF	TGTGCCAGCAAATCCGGGACTCTCGTCCCTTATACGCAGTATTTT
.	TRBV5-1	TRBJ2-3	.	CASSLARTQETTDTQYF	TGCGCCAGCAGCTTGGCCAGGACTCAAGAGACCACAGATACGCAGTATTTT
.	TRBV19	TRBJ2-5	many	CASTKRGEKETQYF	TGTGCCAGTACTAAACGGGGAGAAAAAGAGACCCAGTACTTC
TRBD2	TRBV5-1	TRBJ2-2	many	CASSLGTSGNPGELFF	TGCGCCAGCAGCTTGGGGACTAGCGGGAACCCCGGGGAGCTGTTTTTT
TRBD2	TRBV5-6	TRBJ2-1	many	CASSLTSGLYNEQFF	TGTGCCAGCAGCCTGACTAGCGGTTTATACAATGAGCAGTTCTTC
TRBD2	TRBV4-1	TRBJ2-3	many	CASSSLRGNRFGTDTQYF	TGCGCCAGCAGCTCCTTGCGGGGGAATAGGTTCGGCACAGATACGCAGTATTTT
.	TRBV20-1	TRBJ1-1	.	CSASIPNLGNTEAFF	TGCAGTGCTAGTATTCCCAACCTGGGGAACACTGAAGCTTTCTTT
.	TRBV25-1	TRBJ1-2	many	CASSVTGFSGYTF	TGTGCCAGCAGTGTTACGGGGTTTAGTGGCTACACCTTC
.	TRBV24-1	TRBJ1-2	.	CATSETTRFHGYTF	TGTGCCACCAGTGAAACGACACGGTTTCATGGCTACACCTTC
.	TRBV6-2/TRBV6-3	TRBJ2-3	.	CASSYLNPWGRRGTQYF	TGTGCCAGCAGTTACCTAAATCCTTGGGGGAGACGGGGTACGCAGTATTTT
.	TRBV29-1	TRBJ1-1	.	CSVTNMNTEAFF	TGCAGCGTCACGAACATGAACACTGAAGCTTTCTTT
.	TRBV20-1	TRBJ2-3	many	CSARGAARGTDTQYF	TGCAGTGCTAGAGGCGCGGCTCGGGGCACAGATACGCAGTATTTT
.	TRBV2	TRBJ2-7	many	CASRGLISYEQYF	TGTGCCAGCAGGGGACTTATTAGCTACGAGCAGTACTTC
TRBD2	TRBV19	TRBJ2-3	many	CATGTSGSPDTQYF	TGTGCCACCGGGACTAGCGGGAGTCCGGATACGCAGTATTTT
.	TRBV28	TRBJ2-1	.	CASSSLGVGYNEQFF	TGTGCCAGCAGTTCCCTTGGGGTAGGGTACAATGAGCAGTTCTTC
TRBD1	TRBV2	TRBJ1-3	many	CASRGQGVIGGNTIYF	TGTGCCAGCAGGGGACAGGGGGTAATCGGTGGAAACACCATATATTTT
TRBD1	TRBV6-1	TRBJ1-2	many	CASATDRAEGYTF	TGTGCCAGCGCCACCGACAGGGCTGAGGGCTACACCTTC
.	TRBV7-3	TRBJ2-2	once	CASSPGGVTGELFF	TGTGCCAGCAGCCCTGGCGGGGTCACCGGGGAGCTGTTTTTT
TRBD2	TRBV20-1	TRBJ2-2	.	CSARVLAGTGELFF	TGCAGTGCTAGAGTTCTAGCGGGCACCGGGGAGCTGTTTTTT
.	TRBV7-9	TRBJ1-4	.	CASQGRTNEKLFF	TGTGCCAGTCAGGGGAGAACTAATGAAAAACTGTTTTTT
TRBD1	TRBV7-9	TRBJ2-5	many	CASSPGTGQETQYF	TGTGCCAGCAGCCCGGGGACAGGGCAAGAGACCCAGTACTTC
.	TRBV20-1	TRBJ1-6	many	CSADPGEGSYNSPLHF	TGCAGTGCTGATCCAGGGGAAGGCTCCTATAATTCACCCCTCCACTTT
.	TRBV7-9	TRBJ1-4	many	CASSLSGRAREKLFF	TGTGCCAGCAGCTTAAGCGGCAGGGCAAGAGAAAAACTGTTTTTT
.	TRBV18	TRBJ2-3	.	CASSPRGELRNTQYF	TGTGCCAGCTCACCACGGGGGGAATTGAGGAATACGCAGTATTTT
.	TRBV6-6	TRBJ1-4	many	CASQEQGGEKLFF	TGTGCCAGCCAAGAACAGGGAGGTGAAAAACTGTTTTTT
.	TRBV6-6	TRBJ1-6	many	CASSYEFSYNSPLHF	TGTGCCAGCAGTTACGAGTTCTCCTATAATTCACCCCTCCACTTT
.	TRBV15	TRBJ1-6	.	CATSPDYNSPLHF	TGTGCCACCAGCCCTGACTATAATTCACCCCTCCACTTT
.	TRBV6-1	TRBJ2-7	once	CASGEGSGIYEQYF	TGTGCCAGCGGTGAGGGGTCAGGAATCTACGAGCAGTACTTC
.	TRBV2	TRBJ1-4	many	CASSGGAEKLFF	TGTGCCAGCAGCGGAGGGGCTGAAAAACTGTTTTTT
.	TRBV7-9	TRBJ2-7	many	CASSLPRGGQGGGEQYF	TGTGCCAGCAGCTTACCGCGTGGTGGTCAGGGTGGCGGCGAGCAGTACTTC
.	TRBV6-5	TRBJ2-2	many	CASSYSIGMDTGELFF	TGTGCCAGCAGTTACTCGATAGGGATGGACACCGGGGAGCTGTTTTTT
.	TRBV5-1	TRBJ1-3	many	CASSLAGAGNTIYF	TGCGCCAGCAGCTTGGCAGGGGCTGGAAACACCATATATTTT
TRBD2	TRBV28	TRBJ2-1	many	CASSRREGPFF	TGTGCCAGCAGTCGCCGGGAGGGCCCGTTCTTC
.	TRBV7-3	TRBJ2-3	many	CASSLNADTQYF	TGTGCCAGCAGCTTAAATGCAGATACGCAGTATTTT
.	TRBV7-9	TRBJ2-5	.	CASRPTTTAQEVQYF	TGTGCCAGCAGACCCACCACCACAGCCCAAGAGGTCCAGTACTTC
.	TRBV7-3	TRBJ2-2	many	CASSARNTGELFF	TGTGCCAGCAGCGCCAGGAACACCGGGGAGCTGTTTTTT
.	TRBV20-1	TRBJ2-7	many	CSAKAHQGHGEEQYF	TGCAGTGCAAAAGCCCACCAGGGGCACGGAGAAGAGCAGTACTTC